These 23 T cell receptor beta chains were sequenced from one sample in a study of human T cells and chemical hapten exposure. MiXCR, applied by TCRdb to the RACE reads, yields one record per CDR3 protein. The profile covers about 350,000 distinct CDR3 sequences, with roughly 6% appearing a single time and around 5.6% taken by the ten largest. Time point meaning: patch test 2, 6 weeks after DPC sensitization. Indicated treatment: therapeutic diphenylcyclopropenone sensitization with weekly scalp DPC. This material consisted of whole blood, taken in connection with sensitization to the hapten diphenylcyclopropenone (DPC). Every receptor here comes from a woman between 18 and 29 years old with alopecia areata. Some clones in this sample may be carry-over from other donors' samples.

The chain is built from TRBV6-2 or TRBV6-3 and TRBJ1-5; D might be TRBD1 (6 bases). From germline, CDR1 is MNHEY and CDR2 SVGEGT. V was shortened by 8 bases and J by 3 bases, with 14 bases between the two germline ends. The CDR3 totals 14 residues. CDR3 coding DNA: TGTGCCAGCGAAAAAGGGGGGGCCAATCAGCCCCAGCATTTT. This translates into CASEKGGANQPQHF.

The genes are TRBV7-2 and TRBJ1-4; no clear D gene. Trimming took 3 bases from V and 6 from J, leaving 11 bases between them. Germline V gene data show CDR1 as SGHTA and CDR2 as FQGNSA. The CDR3 covers 14 residues. The CDR3 DNA reads TGTGCCAGCAGCTTCCGGGCCGGGGATGAAAAACTGTTTTTT. It codes for CASSFRAGDEKLFF.

This clonotype has more than one count but fewer than ten. The J gene is TRBJ2-2, the V gene TRBV11-2; weak D call: TRBD2 (6 bases). Per the germline V gene, CDR1 is SGHAT and CDR2 is FQNNGV. The germline V and J ends were trimmed by 0 bases and 0 bases, with 14 bases remaining between them. The CDR3 totals 18 residues. CDR3 sequence (DNA): TGTGCCAGCAGCTTAGAGAGTGGTCTAGCGTCGAACACCGGGGAGCTGTTTTTT. It codes for CASSLESGLASNTGELFF.

The rearrangement uses TRBV6-2 or TRBV6-3 and TRBJ2-3; 10 nucleotides agree with TRBD2. CDR1 MNHEY and CDR2 SVGEGT come from the germline V gene. The CDR3 runs 15 residues. The junction had 1 base not matched to a gene; V was cut back by 1 base and J by 3 bases. CDR3: CASSYLAGGTDTQYF. The DNA of the CDR3 is TGTGCCAGCAGTTACTTAGCGGGGGGTACAGATACGCAGTATTTT.

This clonotype has only a few counts. The chain carries TRBV5-1 and TRBJ2-3; possible D gene TRBD2, 5 bases. This CDR3 has 15 amino acids. Trimming removed 1 base at V and 4 bases at J, with 13 bases between. From germline, CDR1 is SGHRS and CDR2 YFSETQ. CDR3 loop: CASSLMLAQADTQYF. The CDR3 DNA reads as TGCGCCAGCAGCTTGATGCTAGCCCAGGCAGATACGCAGTATTTT.

This clonotype was counted many times. V is TRBV12-3 or TRBV12-4 and J is TRBJ1-6; D remains unclear. Trimming took off 7 bases at V and 2 bases at J, with 6 bases between the two ends. CDR3 length: 13 residues. The CDR3 is CASTSTYNSPLHF. DNA for the CDR3: TGTGCCAGCACCTCTACCTATAATTCACCCCTCCACTTT.

This clonotype appeared many times. The chain recombines TRBV4-3 with TRBJ2-3; no clear D. CDR3 size: 16 residues. CDR1 and CDR2 from the germline V gene are LGHNA and YSLEER. V was trimmed by 4 bases and J by 0 bases, leaving 14 bases between them. The DNA for the CDR3 is TGCGCCAGCAGCCTAACCCCATTTTCTAGCACAGATACGCAGTATTTT. This sequence encodes CASSLTPFSSTDTQYF.

V and J are TRBV25-1 and TRBJ2-2; D gene uncertain. In germline, CDR1 is MGHDK, CDR2 SYGVNS. This CDR3 region has 14 residues. The V and J ends lost 7 bases and 4 bases respectively, with 13 bases between them. As DNA, the CDR3 is TGTGCCAGCAAAACGTCCTGGGGCACCGGGGAGCTGTTTTTT. This codes for CASKTSWGTGELFF.

The rearrangement joins TRBV5-1 to TRBJ2-3; D unclear. Germline V gene sequence: CDR1 SGHRS, CDR2 YFSETQ. The V end was cut by 5 bases, the J end by 4 bases, with 14 bases between. The CDR3 contains 14 residues. CDR3 region: CASSRVYGADTQYF. DNA for the CDR3: TGCGCCAGCAGTAGAGTATATGGCGCAGATACGCAGTATTTT.

At least ten counts were recorded for this clonotype. J is TRBJ2-3 and V is TRBV20-1; 10 nucleotides align to TRBD2. The V gene end was trimmed by 5 bases and the J gene end by 7 bases; junction bases not matched to a gene: 9. Germline CDR1 reads DFQATT; CDR2 reads SNEGSKA (reference sequence). This CDR3 spans 14 amino acids. Here the CDR3 DNA reads TGCAGTGCTGGAAGCGGGGGGGCGTCGAATACGCAGTATTTT. Amino acids: CSAGSGGASNTQYF.

This clonotype was observed many times. The chain couples TRBV27 to TRBJ2-3; D is possibly TRBD1 (6 bases). The ends were cut back, 4 bases at V and 3 bases at J, with 23 bases in the middle. The germline V gene encodes CDR1 MNHEY and CDR2 SMNVEV (reference sequence). The CDR3 extends over 18 amino acids. The CDR3 DNA reads as TGTGCCAGCAGTTCCCAAAGCCACAGGGTTTTTGATACAGATACGCAGTATTTT. Translated, it gives CASSSQSHRVFDTDTQYF.

The J gene is TRBJ2-2, the V gene TRBV20-1, with a possible D match to TRBD2 (7 bases). Trimming shortened V by 0 bases and J by 0 bases, and 8 bases separated the two germline ends. CDR1 and CDR2 from the germline V gene are DFQATT and SNEGSKA (reference sequence). The CDR3 consists of 15 residues. The CDR3 loop reads CSARDGGPNTGELFF. The CDR3 nucleotides are TGCAGTGCTAGAGACGGGGGGCCGAACACCGGGGAGCTGTTTTTT.

In this sample, this clonotype turned up a few times. The rearrangement uses TRBV6-4 and TRBJ2-3; either TRBD1 or TRBD2 may supply D (5 bases each). The ends were cut back, 2 bases at V and 6 bases at J, with 12 bases in the middle. CDR1 and CDR2 from the germline V gene are MRHNA and SNTAGT. The CDR3 runs 14 residues. The DNA for the CDR3 is TGTGCCAGCAGTGACCGGCAGGGAGACGATACGCAGTATTTT. Encoded protein: CASSDRQGDDTQYF.

This clonotype showed up many times. The genes are TRBV20-1 and TRBJ1-5; TRBD1 matches 7 bases. CDR3 length: 16 amino acids. Germline lookup yields CDR1 DFQATT and CDR2 SNEGSKA (reference sequence). V dropped 3 bases and J dropped 0; count of bases not matched to a gene: 8. The CDR3 coding sequence is TGCAGTGCTAGTCGCCCAGGGGGATATAGCAATCAGCCCCAGCATTTT. This encodes CSASRPGGYSNQPQHF.

This chain connects TRBV10-3 to TRBJ2-1; weak D call: TRBD1 (6 bases). The CDR3 is made up of 13 amino acids. Trimming left V 6 bases short and J 5 bases short, with 11 bases between. Germline CDR1 is ENHRY and CDR2 is SYGVKD. The CDR3 sequence is CAIRGNRDNEQFF. CDR3 nucleotides: TGTGCCATCAGGGGGAACAGGGACAATGAGCAGTTCTTC.

This clonotype turned up a few times. The chain uses TRBV2 and TRBJ1-1; D uncertain. Germline CDR1 is SNHLY and CDR2 is FYNNEI. Trimming removed 2 bases from V and 1 base from J, with 8 bases in between. The CDR3 runs 14 residues. The CDR3 is CASSERPWNTEAFF. In DNA, the CDR3 is TGTGCCAGCAGTGAAAGACCATGGAACACTGAAGCTTTCTTT.

The chain joins TRBV4-1 to TRBJ1-2, with TRBD1 matching 10 bases. V shed 5 bases, J shed 2 bases, and the junction held 8 bases outside the gene matches. CDR1 and CDR2 from the germline V gene are MGHRA and YSYEKL. This CDR3 has 16 amino acids. The CDR3: CASSETGQGYNYGYTF. The CDR3 DNA is TGCGCCAGCAGCGAGACGGGACAGGGGTACAACTATGGCTACACCTTC.

This clonotype turned up a few times. The V and J genes are TRBV25-1 and TRBJ2-4; D call uncertain. In germline, CDR1 is MGHDK, CDR2 SYGVNS. There are 14 residues in the CDR3. Trimming left V 3 bases short and J 0 bases short, with 6 bases between. CDR3 residues: CASSDDRAKNIQYF. CDR3 nucleotides: TGTGCCAGCAGTGACGACCGAGCCAAAAACATTCAGTACTTC.

This clonotype came up many times. The V gene is TRBV6-2 or TRBV6-3, the J gene TRBJ1-6; TRBD1 matches 7 bases. Trimming cost V 5 bases and J 0 bases; bases outside gene matches: 10. Germline V gene sequence: CDR1 MNHEY, CDR2 SVGEGT. The CDR3 is made up of 18 amino acids. DNA of the CDR3: TGTGCCAGCAGTCTCCAGGGGGGCGTAAGCTCCTATAATTCACCCCTCCACTTT. Translating it yields CASSLQGGVSSYNSPLHF.

This clonotype showed up just a few times. The chain has TRBV27 and TRBJ1-1, with D tentatively TRBD1 (6 bases). CDR1 MNHEY and CDR2 SMNVEV come from the germline V gene (reference sequence). Trimming pared 4 bases from V and 0 bases from J, leaving 12 bases between. The CDR3 has 15 amino acids. The CDR3 nucleotides are TGTGCCAGCAGTTATCGGACAGCCATGAACACTGAAGCTTTCTTT. This gives the protein CASSYRTAMNTEAFF.

V usage is TRBV4-2 and J usage is TRBJ2-1, with 9 bases identical to TRBD2. V shed 4 bases, J shed 7 bases, and the junction held 11 bases outside the gene matches. CDR1 is LGHNA and CDR2 is YNFKEQ in the germline V gene. The CDR3 has 16 residues. This CDR3 is CASSREIGLAGNEQFF. In nucleotides, the CDR3 is TGTGCCAGCAGCCGAGAGATAGGTCTAGCGGGGAATGAGCAGTTCTTC.

This clonotype is categorized as large. The chain has TRBV4-3 and TRBJ2-2; D remains ambiguous. V was pared by 3 bases and J by 7 bases, with 6 bases between. The CDR3 extends over 12 amino acids. CDR1 and CDR2 from the germline V gene are LGHNA and YSLEER. CDR3 DNA sequence: TGCGCCAGCAGCCAGAGAGACGGGGAGCTGTTTTTT. Protein: CASSQRDGELFF.

This clonotype was counted ten times or more. The V and J genes are TRBV4-3 and TRBJ2-1; tentatively, D is TRBD2 (5 bases). Germline V CDR1 and CDR2: LGHNA, YSLEER. V gave up 4 bases and J gave up 0 bases, with 22 bases separating them. This CDR3 has 19 residues. The CDR3 loop reads CASSPDGGSSISSYNEQFF. CDR3 bases: TGCGCCAGCAGCCCAGACGGAGGATCTAGCATTAGCTCCTACAATGAGCAGTTCTTC.